Included here is one T cell receptor (beta chain) sequence, with context. Antigen unknown. Sequenced by immunoSEQ multiplex PCR; TCRdb stores in-frame clones only, minus some. The profile shows about 72,000 clones, 75% to 90% of them singletons. This specimen belongs to a study of OX40 agonist ivuxolimab in advanced cancers. About the research overall: It was ivuxolimab, an agonistic anti-OX40 (CD134) antibody, that patients were treated with. Ivuxolimab was administered intravenously to patients at 0.01 to 10 mg/kg every 2 weeks.

Germline loops: CDR1 SGHRS, CDR2 YFSETQ. V trimming: 0 bases; J trimming: 6 bases; junction bases outside the gene matches: 9. This CDR3 comprises 15 residues. Points from the study as a whole: There were, on average, more expanded clones in CD8+ T cells than in CD4+.

The chain couples TRBV5-1 to TRBJ2-7; 7 bases line up with TRBD1. The sequences come from CD4+ or CD8+ T cells sorted from blood, collected in a trial of the OX40 agonist ivuxolimab. This clonotype originated in an adult with an advanced solid tumor such as melanoma, head and neck, liver or kidney cancer. The CDR3 sequence: CASSLEGQRAREQYF. Written as DNA, the CDR3 is TGCGCCAGCAGCTTGGAGGGACAGAGGGCTCGCGAGCAGTACTTC.